The 32 T cell receptor beta chains in this list originate from one sample, sequenced in a study of blood T cell repertoires in COVID-19 (dated by TCRdb to 2019 to 2021). Libraries were built with the immunoSEQ multiplex PCR assay. The table comes from immuneACCESS by way of TCRdb, which keeps in-frame sequences with V and J called. Part of the clones is missing from these tables; in studies checked, under half for an unresolved V gene and the rest for unknown reasons. This sample has 200,000 to 250,000 clones in its table, and about 90% of those were observed once. The ten largest clones represent 3% to 3.5% of the sample. Sequenced input: peripheral blood. The receptor set was obtained from a woman between 25 and 40 years old who had recovered from COVID-19.

V is TRBV9 and J is TRBJ2-7; 7 bases align to TRBD1. Germline CDR1 reads SGDLS; CDR2 reads YYNGEE. The CDR3 consists of 17 residues. J gave up 5 bases and V 0 bases, and 14 bases lay outside the gene matches. The DNA of the CDR3 is TGTGCCAGCAGCGTAGGACAGGGTTTCAACCAATTTCACGAGCAGTACTTC. Encoded protein: CASSVGQGFNQFHEQYF.

The chain links TRBV19 to TRBJ2-6; weak D call: TRBD2 (6 bases). This CDR3 contains 16 residues. The germline CDR1 and CDR2 sequences are LNHDA and SQIVND (reference sequence). V was shortened by 3 bases and J by 0 bases, with 9 bases between the two germline ends. The CDR3, as DNA: TGTGCCAGTAGTATCCCCGGGGGCTCTGGGGCCAACGTCCTGACTTTC. It encodes CASSIPGGSGANVLTF.

This clone was counted once. V is TRBV5-4 and J is TRBJ2-3; no reliable D call. Germline V gene sequence: CDR1 SGHNT, CDR2 YYREEE (reference sequence). This CDR3 spans 15 amino acids. Between the trimmed V and J ends, which lost 0 bases and 3 bases, there was a span of 11 bases. The CDR3 loop reads CASSLEPFKTDTQYF. CDR3 bases: TGTGCCAGCAGCTTGGAGCCCTTTAAAACAGATACGCAGTATTTT.

This chain links TRBV2 with TRBJ1-6, with a possible D match to TRBD1 (5 bases). V was shortened by 6 bases and J by 7 bases, with 22 bases between the two germline ends. This CDR3 is built from 17 residues. Germline lookup yields CDR1 SNHLY and CDR2 FYNNEI. The CDR3 DNA follows: TGTGCCAGCAGGGGATACCGGGACTCTGAGCGAAATTCACCCCTCCACTTT. Encoded protein: CASRGYRDSERNSPLHF.

The V gene is TRBV7-9, the J gene TRBJ2-7; weak D call: TRBD1 (6 bases). The CDR3 spans 13 residues. Germline V gives CDR1 SEHNR, CDR2 FQNEAQ (reference sequence). The ends were cut back, 5 bases at V and 2 bases at J, with 10 bases in the middle. CDR3 loop: CASSPDSAYEQYF. The CDR3 bases are TGTGCCAGCAGCCCGGACAGTGCCTACGAGCAGTACTTC.

The DNA of the CDR3 is TGTGCCAGCAGACCAGGGGTGAATACTGGAAACACCATATATTTT. Amino acid sequence: CASRPGVNTGNTIYF. The J gene is TRBJ1-3, the V gene TRBV5-6; possibly TRBD1 for D (6 bases). Germline CDR1 and CDR2: SGHDT and YYEEEE. The CDR3 sequence is 15 residues long. Trimming left V 5 bases short and J 2 bases short, with 14 bases between.

The J gene is TRBJ2-6, the V gene TRBV5-4, with TRBD1 identical over 9 bases. V was pared by 4 bases and J by 0 bases, with 5 bases of the junction left unmatched. The CDR3 consists of 17 residues. Per germline, CDR1 SGHNT and CDR2 YYREEE (reference sequence). CDR3 nucleotides: TGTGCCAGCAGCCGCGGACAGGGGTCCTCTGGGGCCAACGTCCTGACTTTC. This encodes CASSRGQGSSGANVLTF.

The rearrangement uses TRBV5-1 and TRBJ2-7, with a weak D call TRBD2 (6 bases). The CDR3 totals 14 residues. Germline V lookup: CDR1 SGHRS, CDR2 YFSETQ. V lost 3 bases and J lost 5, with 15 bases in between. The CDR3 here is CASSYRGPGDEQYF. The CDR3 DNA reads as TGCGCCAGCAGCTACAGAGGGCCGGGGGACGAGCAGTACTTC.

V is TRBV6-2 or TRBV6-3 and J is TRBJ2-7, with TRBD1 matching 9 bases. V was clipped by 5 bases and J by 0 bases; unmatched bases: 14. This CDR3 has 18 amino acids. Germline-derived CDR1 and CDR2 are MNHEY and SVGEGT. CDR3 nucleotide sequence: TGTGCCAGCAGTCCCCGGGTGGGACAGGGTTCGGGCTCCTACGAGCAGTACTTC. Its protein product is CASSPRVGQGSGSYEQYF.

The rearrangement uses TRBV6-5 and TRBJ2-5; D is ambiguous. V lost 4 bases and J 2 bases, leaving 17 bases between the germline ends. This CDR3 has 16 amino acids. Germline V gives CDR1 MNHEY, CDR2 SVGAGI. This CDR3 reads CASSFRATVPQETQYF. CDR3 DNA: TGTGCCAGCAGTTTCAGAGCGACGGTACCGCAAGAGACCCAGTACTTC.

This clone was recorded only once. V usage is TRBV28 and J usage is TRBJ2-7, with 11 bases identical to TRBD1. This CDR3 region has 16 residues. The ends lost 6 bases at V and 2 bases at J; junction bases unmatched: 9. CDR1 MDHEN and CDR2 SYDVKM come from the germline V gene. CDR3 in amino acids: CASRPRPGQGAYEQYF. The CDR3 nucleotides read TGTGCCAGCAGACCTCGGCCGGGACAGGGGGCCTACGAGCAGTACTTC.

The chain recombines TRBV13 with TRBJ2-1, with TRBD1 as a possible D gene (6 bases). Trimming left V 4 bases short and J 5 bases short, with 9 bases between. There are 13 residues in the CDR3. CDR1 is PRHDT, CDR2 FYEKMQ, per germline (reference sequence). CDR3 bases: TGTGCCAGCAGCTCATGGACAGACAATGAGCAGTTCTTC. Its protein is CASSSWTDNEQFF.

This sequence joins TRBV7-9 and TRBJ1-4; D uncertain. Germline CDR1 is SEHNR and CDR2 is FQNEAQ (reference sequence). This CDR3 comprises 19 residues. V gave up 1 base and J gave up 3 bases, with 21 bases separating them. The CDR3 bases are TGTGCCAGCAGCTTAGGACTCGACGCACCCACAACCCCTAATGAAAAACTGTTTTTT. Its translation: CASSLGLDAPTTPNEKLFF.

This rearrangement joins TRBV20-1 to TRBJ1-2; D gene unclear. The CDR3 covers 10 residues. Germline V gene sequence: CDR1 DFQATT, CDR2 SNEGSKA (reference sequence). CDR3 residues: CIPANYGYTF. The CDR3 coding sequence is TGCATTCCTGCTAACTATGGCTACACCTTC.

The chain carries TRBV2 and TRBJ2-1; 12 nucleotides line up with TRBD2. From germline, CDR1 is SNHLY and CDR2 FYNNEI. This CDR3 region has 13 residues. J gave up 4 bases and V 8 bases, and 0 bases lay outside the gene matches. The CDR3 nucleotides read TGTGCCAGCCTAGCGGGGGGGTACAATGAGCAGTTCTTC. Translated: CASLAGGYNEQFF.

The V gene is TRBV10-3, the J gene TRBJ2-7, with D unclear. V lost 4 bases and J 6 bases, leaving 16 bases between the germline ends. Germline CDR1 reads ENHRY; CDR2 reads SYGVKD. The CDR3 totals 14 residues. CDR3 in amino acids: CAISVRLAPSEQYF. Written as DNA, the CDR3 is TGTGCCATCAGTGTCCGACTGGCACCTTCCGAGCAGTACTTC.

This chain joins TRBV11-3 and TRBJ1-1; D uncertain. Germline lookup yields CDR1 SGHNT and CDR2 YENEEA. The V end lost 1 base, the J end lost 2 bases, and 8 bases lay between the germline ends. This CDR3 spans 14 amino acids. The CDR3 DNA reads TGTGCCAGCAGCTTAGGATCGACAAACACTGAAGCTTTCTTT. Protein: CASSLGSTNTEAFF.

The CDR3 bases are TGTGCCACGACCCCGATGGGGGCCTATGGCTACACCTTC. It yields the protein CATTPMGAYGYTF. This chain links TRBV15 with TRBJ1-2; D is perhaps TRBD1 (6 bases). V was pared by 9 bases and J by 4 bases, with 15 bases between. This CDR3 spans 13 amino acids. Germline CDR1 LNHNV, CDR2 YYDKDF (reference sequence).

This rearrangement joins TRBV30 to TRBJ1-2; 7 bases match TRBD1. This CDR3 spans 15 amino acids. Germline V gene lookup returns CDR1 GTSNPN and CDR2 SVGIG (reference sequence). V shed 2 bases and J 6 bases; nucleotides not matched to a gene: 12. The CDR3 DNA sequence: TGTGCCTGGAGTAAGACGACAGGGAAAAGTCATGGCTACACCTTC. Translating it yields CAWSKTTGKSHGYTF.

The rearrangement links TRBV2 to TRBJ2-7; 10 nucleotides match TRBD1. With V trimmed by 5 bases and J by 3 bases, 4 bases remained unmatched. The CDR3 has 14 residues. CDR1 SNHLY and CDR2 FYNNEI come from the germline V gene. This chain's CDR3 is CASSRTGGFYEQYF. CDR3 sequence (DNA): TGTGCCAGCAGTCGGACAGGGGGATTCTACGAGCAGTACTTC.

This clone was seen a single time. This sequence joins TRBV2 and TRBJ2-3, with D possibly TRBD2 on 5 matching bases. The length of the CDR3 is 14 residues. V shed 1 base and J shed 9 bases, with 14 bases lying between them. CDR1 and CDR2 (germline): SNHLY, FYNNEI. The CDR3 DNA sequence: TGTGCCAGCAGTGAAGAGTGGGCTAGCAGGACGCAGTATTTT. It yields the protein CASSEEWASRTQYF.

V is TRBV9 and J is TRBJ1-6, with D perhaps matching TRBD1 (5 bases). Germline CDR1 is SGDLS and CDR2 is YYNGEE. V lost 0 bases to trimming and J lost 4 bases, with 5 bases between them. This CDR3 is 14 amino acids long. CDR3 DNA sequence: TGTGCCAGCAGCGTAGAGGGGTATAATTCACCCCTCCACTTT. Translating it yields CASSVEGYNSPLHF.

V is TRBV7-5 and J is TRBJ2-7; the tabulated D call, TRBD2, remains unverified against the DNA. TRBV7-5 is a listed pseudogene. CDR3 size: 24 residues. The CDR3: CVRSLPDHVLTPGLAGGYSYEQYF. The DNA of the CDR3 is TGTGTCAGAAGCCTCCCCGATCACGTCCTGACCCCGGGACTAGCGGGGGGGTACTCCTACGAGCAGTACTTC.

This clone occurred a few times. The J gene is TRBJ1-2, the V gene TRBV25-1; maybe TRBD1 (5 bases). The CDR3 extends over 12 amino acids. Germline V gene sequence: CDR1 MGHDK, CDR2 SYGVNS. Trimming cost V 2 bases and J 5 bases, with 6 bases left between them. CDR3 amino acids: CASSEQGYGYTF. CDR3 coding DNA: TGTGCCAGCAGTGAACAGGGATATGGCTACACCTTC.

The count of this clone is one. V is TRBV12-3 or TRBV12-4 and J is TRBJ1-2; possibly TRBD1 for D (5 bases). Between the trimmed V and J ends, which lost 7 bases and 6 bases, there was a span of 15 bases. The CDR3 runs to 13 residues. The CDR3 DNA sequence: TGTGCCAGCAACACTCCATTGGGGCATGGCTACACCTTC. This sequence encodes CASNTPLGHGYTF.

The chain recombines TRBV15 with TRBJ1-4, with D hard to call. Germline-derived CDR1 and CDR2 are LNHNV and YYDKDF (reference sequence). Trimming removed 0 bases at V and 1 base at J, with 9 bases between. CDR3 size: 16 residues. CDR3 DNA sequence: TGTGCCACCAGCAGAGACATTCCGGGAACTAATGAAAAACTGTTTTTT. Encoded protein: CATSRDIPGTNEKLFF.

The V call is TRBV4-2, the J call TRBJ2-1, with D uncertain. Deletions cut 2 bases from V and 0 bases from J, with 14 bases between. CDR1 and CDR2 from the germline V gene are LGHNA and YNFKEQ. The CDR3 loop spans 17 amino acids. CDR3 in DNA: TGTGCCAGCAGCCAACGAGTTCCTTCGAGCTCCTACAATGAGCAGTTCTTC. Translated: CASSQRVPSSSYNEQFF.

The chain carries TRBV11-2 and TRBJ2-1, with 15 positions matching TRBD2. The trim removed 4 bases at V and 4 bases at J, leaving 11 bases unmatched. The CDR3 length is 19 residues. Germline V gives CDR1 SGHAT, CDR2 FQNNGV. CDR3 loop: CASSSLAGLAGGRYNEQFF. CDR3 in DNA: TGTGCCAGCAGCTCTCTTGCGGGACTAGCGGGGGGACGATACAATGAGCAGTTCTTC.

The chain employs TRBV7-9 and TRBJ1-6; 7 positions agree with TRBD1. The CDR3 runs to 17 residues. J gave up 0 bases and V 5 bases, and 7 bases lay outside the gene matches. CDR1 SEHNR and CDR2 FQNEAQ come from the germline V gene (reference sequence). For the CDR3, the DNA is TGTGCCAGCAGCGCAAGACAGGGAAGCTCCTATAATTCACCCCTCCACTTT. Translating it yields CASSARQGSSYNSPLHF. Looking up the rest from reference TRBV7-9 and TRBJ1-6 gives the full variable domain: DTGVSQNPRHKITKRGQNVTFRCDPISEHNRLYWYRQTLGQGPEFLTYFQNEAQLEKSRLLSDRFSAERPKGSFSTLEIQRTEQGDSAMYLCASSARQGSSYNSPLHFGNGTRLTVT.

J is TRBJ2-7 and V is TRBV14; 9 nucleotides line up with TRBD1. V trimming: 3 bases; J trimming: 6 bases; junction bases outside the gene matches: 9. Germline CDR1 and CDR2: SGHDN and FVKESK. The CDR3 covers 15 residues. The CDR3 is CASSHRRDRETEQYF. Written as DNA, the CDR3 is TGTGCCAGCAGCCACCGCCGGGACAGGGAGACCGAGCAGTACTTC.

The rearrangement links TRBV9 to TRBJ1-2, with TRBD1 as a possible D gene (5 bases). The CDR3 extends over 14 amino acids. CDR1 is SGDLS and CDR2 is YYNGEE in the germline V gene. Between the trimmed V and J ends, which lost 0 bases and 4 bases, there was a span of 10 bases. The CDR3 spells CASSVGLGGYGYTF. The DNA for the CDR3 is TGTGCCAGCAGCGTAGGGCTCGGGGGCTATGGCTACACCTTC.

V gene TRBV12-5 combines with J gene TRBJ1-6, with D unresolved. The CDR3 covers 15 residues. Deletions cut 3 bases from V and 6 bases from J, with 12 bases between. Germline CDR1 LGHNT, CDR2 FRNRAP. The CDR3 loop reads CASGLWSSGNSPLHF. As DNA, the CDR3 is TGTGCTAGTGGTTTATGGTCCTCGGGTAATTCACCCCTCCACTTT.